The 31 T cell receptor beta chains presented below share a single source sample, sequenced in a study of blood T cell repertoires in COVID-19. TCRdb's table, derived via immunoSEQ multiplex PCR, lists solely in-frame clones and lacks some. This sample has about 130,000 clones, with 80% to 85% found just once. Source material: peripheral blood. These receptors were obtained from an older woman with active or convalescent COVID-19.

The V and J genes are TRBV7-3 and TRBJ1-1; D is undetermined. This CDR3 is built from 15 residues. Germline V CDR1 and CDR2: SGHTA, FQGTGA. Trimming took off 0 bases at V and 0 bases at J, with 8 bases between the two ends. CDR3 protein: CASSLTGRMNTEAFF. CDR3 bases: TGTGCCAGCAGCTTAACGGGCAGAATGAACACTGAAGCTTTCTTT. The variable domain in full, completed from reference TRBV7-3 and TRBJ1-1, reads GAGVSQTPSNKVTEKGKYVELRCDPISGHTALYWYRQSLGQGPEFLIYFQGTGAADDSGLPNDRFFAVRPEGSVSTLKIQRTERGDSAVYLCASSLTGRMNTEAFFGQGTRLTVV.

J is TRBJ2-3 and V is TRBV7-2; TRBD2 matches 13 bases. CDR1 is SGHTA and CDR2 is FQGNSA in the germline V gene. V lost 6 bases to trimming and J lost 6 bases; unmatched junction nucleotides: 9. The CDR3 extends over 16 amino acids. The CDR3 reads CASRSTSGGLRDTQYF. The CDR3 nucleotides are TGTGCCAGCAGATCGACTAGCGGGGGGTTGCGTGATACGCAGTATTTT.

This chain links TRBV24-1 with TRBJ2-1; 8 positions agree with TRBD2. The CDR3 is 13 amino acids. Germline CDR1 KGHDR, CDR2 SFDVKD. V trimming: 7 bases; J trimming: 5 bases; junction bases outside the gene matches: 3. The CDR3 nucleotides read TGTGCCACCAGCGGGAGGGACCACAATGAGCAGTTCTTC. Translating it yields CATSGRDHNEQFF.

The chain employs TRBV19 and TRBJ1-1, with TRBD1 as a possible D gene (6 bases). The CDR3 loop spans 12 amino acids. The ends were cut back, 4 bases at V and 10 bases at J, with 13 bases in the middle. Germline V CDR1 and CDR2: LNHDA, SQIVND (reference sequence). The CDR3 bases are TGTGCCAGTAGTACGTGGACAGCCACAGCTTTCTTT. This sequence encodes CASSTWTATAFF.

The genes are TRBV27 and TRBJ2-3, with 9 bases that match TRBD1. This CDR3 region has 16 residues. V was pared by 6 bases and J by 2 bases, with 9 bases of the junction left unmatched. Germline CDR1 is MNHEY and CDR2 is SMNVEV (reference sequence). The CDR3 loop reads CASRTGTGYNTDTQYF. CDR3 DNA: TGTGCCAGCAGGACCGGGACAGGGTATAACACAGATACGCAGTATTTT.

The J gene is TRBJ1-6, the V gene TRBV24-1; 7 nucleotides match TRBD1. Germline CDR1 and CDR2: KGHDR and SFDVKD. The ends lost 2 bases at V and 7 bases at J; junction bases unmatched: 7. This CDR3 has 16 residues. CDR3 in amino acids: CATSDSRQGRNSPLHF. The CDR3 bases are TGTGCCACCAGTGATTCTCGACAGGGCAGGAATTCACCCCTCCACTTT.

This chain links TRBV5-4 with TRBJ2-7, with 12 nucleotides matching TRBD2. Germline CDR1 is SGHNT and CDR2 is YYREEE (reference sequence). Trimming took 3 bases from V and 6 from J; bases not matched to a gene: 7. The CDR3 length is 15 residues. CDR3 in DNA: TGTGCCAGCAGCTCCAGGACTAGCGGGATCTCCGAGCAGTACTTC. Residues: CASSSRTSGISEQYF.

J is TRBJ2-2 and V is TRBV4-1, with D perhaps matching TRBD1 (5 bases). Deletions cut 0 bases from V and 1 base from J, with 9 bases between. The germline CDR1 and CDR2 sequences are MGHRA and YSYEKL. CDR3 length equals 16 residues. This CDR3 reads CASSQDPGQNTGELFF. CDR3 nucleotide sequence: TGCGCCAGCAGCCAAGATCCAGGACAGAACACCGGGGAGCTGTTTTTT.

This chain uses TRBV5-1 with TRBJ2-1; 9 nucleotides agree with TRBD1. The CDR3 is 14 amino acids. Germline assignment: CDR1 SGHRS and CDR2 YFSETQ. The V segment lost 4 bases and the J segment 6 bases; nucleotides outside the gene matches: 5. The CDR3 DNA follows: TGCGCCAGCAGCCTGGGACAGGGTCCCAATGAGCAGTTCTTC. Protein product: CASSLGQGPNEQFF.

The chain uses TRBV7-6 and TRBJ2-5; TRBD2 matches at 15 bases. Germline V gene lookup returns CDR1 SGHVS and CDR2 FNYEAQ. V trimming: 5 bases; J trimming: 3 bases; junction bases outside the gene matches: 10. The CDR3 runs to 18 residues. This chain's CDR3 is CASSQRTSGGDKKETQYF. The DNA for the CDR3 is TGTGCCAGCAGCCAAAGGACTAGCGGGGGGGATAAAAAAGAGACCCAGTACTTC.

The chain couples TRBV5-1 to TRBJ1-5; a possible D gene is TRBD1 (6 bases). Germline-derived CDR1 and CDR2 are SGHRS and YFSETQ. The V end was cut by 4 bases, the J end by 5 bases, with 16 bases between. This CDR3 has 15 residues. The CDR3 DNA is TGCGCCAGCAGCCCCTCGGGGGGCAATGATCAGCCCCAGCATTTT. Amino acids: CASSPSGGNDQPQHF.

This clone was found once. The genes are TRBV18 and TRBJ1-1, with 8 bases identical to TRBD1. In germline, CDR1 is KGHSH, CDR2 LQKENI. V lost 6 bases and J lost 1; bases outside the gene matches: 4. This CDR3 is 14 amino acids long. CDR3 region: CASSRTGQNTEAFF. The CDR3 coding sequence is TGTGCCAGCTCGCGGACAGGGCAGAACACTGAAGCTTTCTTT.

This chain uses TRBV5-1 with TRBJ2-3; D is ambiguous. V dropped 0 bases and J dropped 2 bases, with 7 bases sitting between them. This CDR3 spans 14 amino acids. Germline CDR1 SGHRS, CDR2 YFSETQ. DNA for the CDR3: TGCGCCAGCAGCTTGGGCAGTCCCACAGATACGCAGTATTTT. Protein product: CASSLGSPTDTQYF.

This clone was counted only a few times. The chain links TRBV28 to TRBJ2-7; TRBD1 matches at 10 bases. The CDR3 runs to 17 residues. Per the germline V gene, CDR1 is MDHEN and CDR2 is SYDVKM. V shed 4 bases, J shed 0 bases, and the junction held 9 bases outside the gene matches. The CDR3 reads CASSSFPGQGSSYEQYV. CDR3 in DNA: TGTGCCAGCAGTTCATTCCCGGGACAGGGGAGCTCCTACGAGCAGTACGTC.

The V call is TRBV5-4, the J call TRBJ2-1; 9 nucleotides line up with TRBD2. J lost 8 bases, V lost 4 bases, and 7 bases had no gene match. Per the germline V gene, CDR1 is SGHNT and CDR2 is YYREEE (reference sequence). The CDR3 has 14 residues. As DNA, the CDR3 is TGTGCCAGCAGCAAGGGACTAGCTACCGATGAGCAGTTCTTC. This translates into CASSKGLATDEQFF.

The chain is built from TRBV6-6 and TRBJ1-6, with D possibly matching TRBD1 (6 bases). Trimming took off 2 bases at V and 7 bases at J, with 12 bases between the two ends. Germline assignment: CDR1 MNHNY and CDR2 SVGAGI (reference sequence). The CDR3 has 15 amino acids. CDR3 loop: CASSYGGALNSPLHF. The CDR3 DNA sequence: TGTGCCAGCAGTTACGGGGGGGCATTGAATTCACCCCTCCACTTT.

V gene TRBV19 combines with J gene TRBJ1-4, with 7 bases aligning to TRBD1. Looked up from germline, CDR1 is LNHDA and CDR2 is SQIVND (reference sequence). This CDR3 has 14 amino acids. Trimming removed 5 bases from V and 12 bases from J; junction bases left unmatched: 12. CDR3 sequence: CASSPRDRMSELFF. The CDR3 bases are TGTGCCAGTAGTCCCAGGGACAGAATGTCAGAACTGTTTTTT.

The rearrangement uses TRBV5-1 and TRBJ1-3, with TRBD1 matching 9 bases. Looked up from germline, CDR1 is SGHRS and CDR2 is YFSETQ. With V trimmed by 4 bases and J by 3 bases, 5 bases remained unmatched. CDR3 size: 15 residues. CDR3 sequence reads: CASSLDRGGGNTIYF. The CDR3 region has the DNA TGCGCCAGCAGCCTGGACAGGGGAGGTGGAAACACCATATATTTT.

The chain has TRBV6-4 and TRBJ1-1; the D gene is possibly TRBD1 (6 bases). Germline V gives CDR1 MRHNA, CDR2 SNTAGT. V was clipped by 6 bases and J by 5 bases, with 13 bases between them. This CDR3 comprises 13 residues. CDR3 residues: CASSEQGGTEAFF. The CDR3, as DNA: TGTGCCAGCAGCGAACAGGGTGGGACTGAAGCTTTCTTT.

The chain combines TRBV9 with TRBJ1-5, with 8 bases identical to TRBD1. The CDR3 covers 15 residues. The V gene end was trimmed by 4 bases and the J gene end by 0 bases; junction bases not matched to a gene: 3. From germline, CDR1 is SGDLS and CDR2 YYNGEE. CDR3 region: CASSPTGDSNQPQHF. The CDR3 bases are TGTGCCAGCAGCCCGACAGGGGATAGCAATCAGCCCCAGCATTTT.

The chain has TRBV3-1 (or the pseudogene TRBV3-2) and TRBJ1-6; TRBD1 is a possible D gene (6 bases). Trimming removed 2 bases at V and 10 bases at J, with 12 bases between. In germline, CDR1 is LGHDT, CDR2 YNNKEL (reference sequence). This CDR3 is built from 14 residues. The CDR3 here is CASSQRAGDSPLHF. The CDR3 nucleotides are TGTGCCAGCAGCCAAAGGGCAGGGGACTCACCCCTCCACTTT.

The V call is TRBV28, the J call TRBJ1-1; 7 bases align to TRBD1. This CDR3 spans 15 amino acids. The germline V gene encodes CDR1 MDHEN and CDR2 SYDVKM. After removal of 5 bases from V and 7 bases from J, the junction contained 13 bases not matched to a gene. The CDR3 protein is CASSPTQGRFGEAFF. In nucleotides, the CDR3 is TGTGCCAGCAGTCCTACACAGGGGAGGTTTGGTGAAGCTTTCTTT.

This clone was detected only a few times. The rearrangement links TRBV14 to TRBJ2-6; D uncertain. V lost 4 bases and J 0 bases, leaving 10 bases between the germline ends. Looked up from germline, CDR1 is SGHDN and CDR2 is FVKESK. The CDR3 length is 16 residues. DNA of the CDR3: TGTGCCAGCAGCCGTGGCACCTCCTCTGGGGCCAACGTCCTGACTTTC. Its protein is CASSRGTSSGANVLTF.

V and J are TRBV3-1 (or the pseudogene TRBV3-2) and TRBJ1-5, with D uncertain. The V end was cut by 0 bases, the J end by 4 bases, with 10 bases between. Per the germline V gene, CDR1 is LGHDT and CDR2 is YNNKEL (reference sequence). There are 15 residues in the CDR3. The chain's CDR3 is CASSQDTSLNQPQHF. The CDR3 DNA reads TGTGCCAGCAGCCAAGATACTAGTTTAAATCAGCCCCAGCATTTT.

This clone was seen a handful of times. The chain carries TRBV28 and TRBJ1-6; unclear D gene. The V gene lost 7 bases and the J gene lost 7 bases, with 11 bases spanning the gap. The CDR3 has 13 residues. Germline lookup yields CDR1 MDHEN and CDR2 SYDVKM. Written as DNA, the CDR3 is TGTGCCAGCACCAACACACCAAATTCACCCCTCCACTTT. Translation gives CASTNTPNSPLHF. Full variable domain (missing parts from reference TRBV28 and TRBJ1-6): DVKVTQSSRYLVKRTGEKVFLECVQDMDHENMFWYRQDPGLGLRLIYFSYDVKMKEKGDIPEGYSVSREKKERFSLILESASTNQTSMYLCASTNTPNSPLHFGNGTRLTVT.

The sample holds one count of this clone. The CDR3 DNA sequence: TGTGCCTGGAGCAGGGACAGGGGGATCGGCTACACCTTC. It translates to CAWSRDRGIGYTF. The chain couples TRBV30 to TRBJ1-2; TRBD1 agrees at 11 bases. The CDR3 covers 13 residues. From germline, CDR1 is GTSNPN and CDR2 SVGIG (reference sequence). The ends lost 3 bases at V and 8 bases at J; junction bases unmatched: 5.

The V gene is TRBV9, the J gene TRBJ2-1, with 9 bases that match TRBD2. The CDR3 spans 16 residues. After removal of 1 base from V and 7 bases from J, the junction contained 9 bases not matched to a gene. Germline values: CDR1 SGDLS, CDR2 YYNGEE. CDR3 nucleotides: TGTGCCAGCAGCGTACTTGGTAGCGGGAGCAAAAATGAGCAGTTCTTC. Residues: CASSVLGSGSKNEQFF.

The rearrangement joins TRBV29-1 to TRBJ2-7; D remains unclear. This CDR3 spans 15 amino acids. Germline V gene data show CDR1 as SQVTM and CDR2 as ANQGSEA. V was trimmed by 4 bases and J by 4 bases, leaving 20 bases between them. The CDR3 reads CSVVSPSSLGYEQYF. For the CDR3, the DNA is TGCAGCGTTGTAAGTCCCAGCAGCCTAGGTTACGAGCAGTACTTC.

The rearrangement joins TRBV3-1 (or the pseudogene TRBV3-2) to TRBJ2-6, with D possibly TRBD1 on 5 matching bases. Germline values: CDR1 LGHDT, CDR2 YNNKEL (reference sequence). V was trimmed by 3 bases and J by 2 bases, leaving 8 bases between them. This CDR3 contains 15 residues. The CDR3 here is CASSQDTTGANVLTF. As DNA, the CDR3 is TGTGCCAGCAGCCAGGACACAACTGGGGCCAACGTCCTGACTTTC.

This clone was counted many times. The chain links TRBV2 to TRBJ1-2, with unresolved D. Germline CDR1 and CDR2: SNHLY and FYNNEI. V was trimmed by 4 bases and J by 2 bases, leaving 5 bases between them. The length of the CDR3 is 12 residues. CDR3 DNA sequence: TGTGCCAGCAGTGGACAAAACTATGGCTACACCTTC. Translating it yields CASSGQNYGYTF.

This rearrangement joins TRBV2 to TRBJ1-1, with TRBD1 matching over 8 bases. The V segment lost 5 bases and the J segment 0 bases; nucleotides outside the gene matches: 11. Germline CDR1 and CDR2: SNHLY and FYNNEI. The CDR3 has 17 amino acids. CDR3 coding DNA: TGTGCCAGCAGTTTTCCCGACAGGGGAGGCCTGAACACTGAAGCTTTCTTT. Protein product: CASSFPDRGGLNTEAFF.